The 30 T cell receptor beta chains below all came from one sample that was sequenced in a study of beta chain features in type 1 diabetes. Every isolated RNA sample was fully reverse transcribed, so sequencing captured expressed TCRB transcripts. Libraries were prepared by immunoSEQ multiplex PCR; TCRdb keeps only in-frame clonotypes and omits some of them. The sample lists about 140,000 clones, 9% to 10% occurring once. Sequences were obtained from central memory CD4+ T cells from blood. The receptors were sampled from a woman aged 35 to 49 in good health.

The chain is built from TRBV5-4 and TRBJ1-4; 7 bases agree with TRBD1. Germline trimming cut 4 bases from V and 7 bases from J; bases unmatched to any gene: 4. Germline lookup yields CDR1 SGHNT and CDR2 YYREEE (reference sequence). The CDR3 covers 13 residues. DNA for the CDR3: TGTGCCAGCAGCCCCGGGACAGCTGAAAAACTGTTTTTT. Encoded protein: CASSPGTAEKLFF. Supplemented by reference TRBV5-4 and TRBJ1-4, the full variable domain reads ETGVTQSPTHLIKTRGQQVTLRCSSQSGHNTVSWYQQALGQGPQFIFQYYREEENGRGNFPPRFSGLQFPNYSSELNVNALELDDSALYLCASSPGTAEKLFFGSGTQLSVL.

This chain connects TRBV11-2 to TRBJ2-7; D perhaps matches TRBD2 (5 bases). Germline lookup yields CDR1 SGHAT and CDR2 FQNNGV. Trimming shortened V by 6 bases and J by 1 base, and 16 bases separated the two germline ends. The CDR3 loop spans 15 amino acids. DNA of the CDR3: TGTGCCAGCAGACGACCCGCCGGGGTTTCCTACGAGCAGTACTTC. As protein: CASRRPAGVSYEQYF.

This clone was counted a few times. The chain employs TRBV13 and TRBJ2-4; TRBD2 agrees at 11 bases. The CDR3 length is 19 residues. The ends lost 2 bases at V and 7 bases at J; junction bases unmatched: 16. Looked up from germline, CDR1 is PRHDT and CDR2 is FYEKMQ (reference sequence). This CDR3 reads CASSLTSRLAGMLGNIQYF. CDR3 DNA sequence: TGTGCCAGCAGCTTAACATCCAGACTAGCGGGAATGCTCGGGAACATTCAGTACTTC.

In this sample, this clone turned up a few times. The genes are TRBV5-1 and TRBJ2-5; 11 bases line up with TRBD2. This CDR3 has 16 amino acids. The junction had 9 bases not matched to a gene; V was cut back by 3 bases and J by 5 bases. Germline V gene sequence: CDR1 SGHRS, CDR2 YFSETQ. The CDR3, as DNA: TGCGCCAGCAGCTCAGCTAGCGGGGGGCCTATGGAGACCCAGTACTTC. This encodes CASSSASGGPMETQYF.

This clone was seen once. The chain links TRBV27 to TRBJ1-1, with a weak D call TRBD1 (5 bases). V lost 1 base, J lost 5 bases, and 14 bases lay in between. The CDR3 extends over 15 amino acids. CDR1 and CDR2 from the germline V gene are MNHEY and SMNVEV (reference sequence). In DNA form, the CDR3 reads TGTGCCAGCAGTTTATGGGGCGGCGGATGGACTGAAGCTTTCTTT. It codes for CASSLWGGGWTEAFF.

The chain couples TRBV2 to TRBJ2-3; the match to TRBD2 covers 7 bases. With V trimmed by 6 bases and J by 1 base, 10 bases remained unmatched. CDR1 and CDR2 from the germline V gene are SNHLY and FYNNEI. This CDR3 is built from 16 residues. CDR3 amino acids: CASRPRTAGGTDTQYF. CDR3 bases: TGTGCCAGCAGGCCCAGGACCGCGGGAGGCACAGATACGCAGTATTTT. Supplemented by reference TRBV2 and TRBJ2-3, the full variable domain reads EPEVTQTPSHQVTQMGQEVILRCVPISNHLYFYWYRQILGQKVEFLVSFYNNEISEKSEIFDDQFSVERPDGSNFTLKIRSTKLEDSAMYFCASRPRTAGGTDTQYFGPGTRLTVL.

This clone showed up just a few times. The chain has TRBV2 and TRBJ2-5, with 8 bases matching TRBD1. Unmatched junction bases numbered 1, after V lost 4 bases and J lost 3 bases. CDR1 is SNHLY and CDR2 is FYNNEI in the germline V gene. CDR3 length: 13 residues. The CDR3 loop reads CASSVDREETQYF. The DNA for the CDR3 is TGTGCCAGCAGTGTGGACAGGGAAGAGACCCAGTACTTC.

The V and J genes are TRBV4-2 and TRBJ2-2; 9 bases are shared with TRBD2. V was pared by 4 bases and J by 1 base, with 7 bases of the junction left unmatched. The length of the CDR3 is 17 residues. Per the germline V gene, CDR1 is LGHNA and CDR2 is YNFKEQ. CDR3 residues: CASSPSPTSGNTGELFF. Written as DNA, the CDR3 is TGTGCCAGCAGCCCGTCCCCGACTAGCGGGAACACCGGGGAGCTGTTTTTT.

This clone showed up many times. The genes are TRBV5-1 and TRBJ1-1; D is perhaps TRBD1 (5 bases). This CDR3 contains 14 residues. V was clipped by 0 bases and J by 1 base, with 7 bases between them. Germline V gives CDR1 SGHRS, CDR2 YFSETQ. The CDR3, as DNA: TGCGCCAGCAGCTTGGCTGGGGCGAACACTGAAGCTTTCTTT. Its protein product is CASSLAGANTEAFF.

The V call is TRBV7-2, the J call TRBJ1-1, with D possibly matching TRBD1 (6 bases). V was shortened by 5 bases and J by 1 base, with 14 bases between the two germline ends. Germline V gene sequence: CDR1 SGHTA, CDR2 FQGNSA. This CDR3 region has 15 residues. CDR3: CASSPTGLGNTEAFF. The CDR3 DNA reads TGTGCCAGCAGCCCTACAGGGTTGGGGAACACTGAAGCTTTCTTT.

In its sample, this clone was seen a few times. This sample also contains other DNA sequences that code for the same CDR3. J is TRBJ1-2 and V is TRBV5-1; D gene ambiguous. V lost 0 bases to trimming and J lost 0 bases, with 6 bases between them. CDR1 and CDR2 from the germline V gene are SGHRS and YFSETQ. This CDR3 contains 14 residues. CDR3 DNA: TGCGCCAGCAGCTTGGGCGGCACTAACTATGGCTACACCTTC. This translates into CASSLGGTNYGYTF.

The rearrangement links TRBV7-6 to TRBJ2-7; TRBD1 might be the D (6 bases). The CDR3 covers 15 residues. Trimming left V 0 bases short and J 2 bases short, with 11 bases between. In germline, CDR1 is SGHVS, CDR2 FNYEAQ. CDR3 sequence (DNA): TGTGCCAGCAGCTTAGCGCCAGGGGACACCTACGAGCAGTACTTC. This codes for CASSLAPGDTYEQYF.

This chain connects TRBV7-2 to TRBJ1-2, with 10 positions matching TRBD1. This CDR3 spans 16 amino acids. V shed 2 bases, J shed 8 bases, and the junction held 11 bases outside the gene matches. The germline V gene has CDR1 SGHTA and CDR2 FQGNSA. The chain's CDR3 is CASSLMSGTGDRGYTF. The DNA for the CDR3 is TGTGCCAGCAGCTTAATGAGCGGGACAGGGGATCGCGGCTACACCTTC. The full variable domain, rest sourced from reference TRBV7-2 and TRBJ1-2, is GAGVSQSPSNKVTEKGKDVELRCDPISGHTALYWYRQSLGQGLEFLIYFQGNSAPDKSGLPSDRFSAERTGGSVSTLTIQRTQQEDSAVYLCASSLMSGTGDRGYTFGSGTRLTVV.

The chain employs TRBV7-7 and TRBJ2-5; 9 nucleotides match TRBD1. The germline gives CDR1 SSHAT, CDR2 FNYEAQ (reference sequence). This CDR3 comprises 14 residues. V was pared by 5 bases and J by 5 bases, with 6 bases of the junction left unmatched. CDR3 DNA: TGTGCCAGCAGCCAGGACAGGGGCGGCGAGACCCAGTACTTC. This encodes CASSQDRGGETQYF.

This clone was detected a few times. The V call is TRBV18, the J call TRBJ1-6, with a possible D match to TRBD1 (5 bases). CDR1 and CDR2 (germline): KGHSH, LQKENI. V lost 0 bases and J 9 bases, leaving 12 bases between the germline ends. The CDR3 contains 15 residues. The CDR3 DNA follows: TGTGCCAGCTCACCACCGGACAACGTAGGTTCACCCCTCCACTTT. Protein sequence: CASSPPDNVGSPLHF.

The chain joins TRBV9 to TRBJ1-6; no clear D. This CDR3 region has 14 residues. CDR1 SGDLS and CDR2 YYNGEE come from the germline V gene. V was shortened by 5 bases and J by 6 bases, with 12 bases between the two germline ends. CDR3 in amino acids: CASSIHWSNSPLHF. The CDR3 bases are TGTGCCAGCAGTATCCACTGGAGTAATTCACCCCTCCACTTT. The variable domain in full, completed from reference TRBV9 and TRBJ1-6, reads DSGVTQTPKHLITATGQRVTLRCSPRSGDLSVYWYQQSLDQGLQFLIQYYNGEERAKGNILERFSAQQFPDLHSELNLSSLELGDSALYFCASSIHWSNSPLHFGNGTRLTVT.

This clone was counted between two and nine times. The rearrangement links TRBV28 to TRBJ2-5; 7 nucleotides agree with TRBD2. CDR3 size: 14 residues. V dropped 8 bases and J dropped 5; count of bases not matched to a gene: 11. Germline V CDR1 and CDR2: MDHEN, SYDVKM. The CDR3 nucleotides read TGTGCCAGCTGTCTGGGGGGGGGACGGGAGACCCAGTACTTC. Translation gives CASCLGGGRETQYF. Complete variable domain (other parts from reference TRBV28 and TRBJ2-5): DVKVTQSSRYLVKRTGEKVFLECVQDMDHENMFWYRQDPGLGLRLIYFSYDVKMKEKGDIPEGYSVSREKKERFSLILESASTNQTSMYLCASCLGGGRETQYFGPGTRLLVL.

The chain carries TRBV9 and TRBJ2-1, with 8 bases lining up with TRBD1. The V and J ends lost 0 bases and 5 bases, in that order; junction bases with no gene match: 4. CDR3 length: 15 amino acids. Germline assignment: CDR1 SGDLS and CDR2 YYNGEE. In DNA, the CDR3 is TGTGCCAGCAGCGTAGCCGGACAGGGAGACAATGAGCAGTTCTTC. Translating gives CASSVAGQGDNEQFF.

This clone has just a few counts. The chain carries TRBV11-2 and TRBJ1-1; a weak D match, TRBD1 (6 bases). Trimming cost V 1 base and J 5 bases, with 14 bases left between them. Germline V gives CDR1 SGHAT, CDR2 FQNNGV. The CDR3 covers 15 residues. The DNA for the CDR3 is TGTGCCAGCAGCTTAGGGCTCACAGGGAAGACTGAAGCTTTCTTT. This sequence encodes CASSLGLTGKTEAFF. The whole variable domain, filled in from reference TRBV11-2 and TRBJ1-1, reads EAGVAQSPRYKIIEKRQSVAFWCNPISGHATLYWYQQILGQGPKLLIQFQNNGVVDDSQLPKDRFSAERLKGVDSTLKIQPAKLEDSAVYLCASSLGLTGKTEAFFGQGTRLTVV.

The V call is TRBV19, the J call TRBJ2-3; possible D gene TRBD2, 5 bases. CDR3 length: 14 amino acids. Germline values: CDR1 LNHDA, CDR2 SQIVND (reference sequence). V shed 6 bases and J shed 2 bases, with 12 bases lying between them. DNA for the CDR3: TGTGCCAGTAGGAAGCGGTCTCTCACAGATACGCAGTATTTT. Translated, it gives CASRKRSLTDTQYF.

There are a few counts of this clone. The V gene is TRBV6-5, the J gene TRBJ1-2; 7 bases agree with TRBD1. The CDR3 runs 14 residues. With V trimmed by 4 bases and J by 1 base, 3 bases remained unmatched. Germline V gene data show CDR1 as MNHEY and CDR2 as SVGAGI. CDR3: CASSSAGGNYGYTF. The CDR3 DNA sequence: TGTGCCAGCAGTTCGGCAGGGGGTAACTATGGCTACACCTTC.

The chain has TRBV5-5 and TRBJ2-3; 8 bases fit TRBD2. Germline assignment: CDR1 SGHKS and CDR2 YYEKEE (reference sequence). CDR3 length: 13 residues. J gave up 6 bases and V 5 bases, and 5 bases lay outside the gene matches. The CDR3 DNA reads TGTGCCAGCAGTCTCGGGGGGGCCGATACGCAGTATTTT. Translation: CASSLGGADTQYF.

V and J are TRBV7-2 and TRBJ1-6, with 7 bases matching TRBD1. This CDR3 has 17 amino acids. With V trimmed by 2 bases and J by 7 bases, 11 bases remained unmatched. Germline CDR1 SGHTA, CDR2 FQGNSA. The CDR3 sequence is CASSLRIGTDFNSPLHF. In nucleotides, the CDR3 is TGTGCCAGCAGCTTACGCATCGGGACAGATTTCAATTCACCCCTCCACTTT.

This clone showed up just a few times. CDR3 DNA sequence: TGTGCCAGCAGCTTAGCCGAGGCCGGAAATTCACCCCTCCACTTT. It yields the protein CASSLAEAGNSPLHF. The chain carries TRBV7-9 and TRBJ1-6; D is uncertain. V lost 0 bases, J lost 7 bases, and 10 bases lay in between. CDR1 is SEHNR and CDR2 is FQNEAQ in the germline V gene (reference sequence). The CDR3 has 15 residues.

The V call is TRBV5-6, the J call TRBJ2-5; 7 bases fit TRBD1. CDR3 length: 14 residues. Per germline, CDR1 SGHDT and CDR2 YYEEEE. V lost 4 bases to trimming and J lost 5 bases; unmatched junction nucleotides: 8. In nucleotides, the CDR3 is TGTGCCAGCAGCCCCGGACCGACAGGGGAGACCCAGTACTTC. This translates into CASSPGPTGETQYF.

This clone has ten or more counts. The V and J genes are TRBV4-2 and TRBJ2-3, with 14 bases matching TRBD2. The CDR3 sequence is 18 residues long. Germline V gene data show CDR1 as LGHNA and CDR2 as YNFKEQ. The trim removed 3 bases at V and 0 bases at J, leaving 5 bases unmatched. The CDR3 protein is CASSHGTSGGRSTDTQYF. The CDR3 DNA is TGTGCCAGCAGCCACGGGACTAGCGGGGGCCGAAGCACAGATACGCAGTATTTT.

This clone was seen a handful of times. One junction end does not reproduce the germline sequence, and a read error may be involved. The chain carries TRBV6-5 and TRBJ2-7; D unresolved. There are 13 residues in the CDR3. Per germline, CDR1 MNHEY and CDR2 SVGAGI. CDR3 nucleotides: TGTGCCATCAGTGAGTCACGGTCCTACGAGCAGTACTTC. Translating it yields CAISESRSYEQYF.

This clone appeared many times. The rearrangement uses TRBV18 and TRBJ2-3; D is unresolved. CDR1 and CDR2 from the germline V gene are KGHSH and LQKENI. V was shortened by 3 bases and J by 2 bases, with 12 bases between the two germline ends. The CDR3 has 15 residues. CDR3 residues: CASSPSGTATDTQYF. In nucleotides, the CDR3 is TGTGCCAGCTCACCCTCCGGAACAGCCACAGATACGCAGTATTTT.

This clone was seen only a few times. V is TRBV6-5 and J is TRBJ2-5; the D gene is possibly TRBD2 (7 bases). The CDR3 spans 14 residues. CDR1 MNHEY and CDR2 SVGAGI come from the germline V gene. The ends were cut back, 8 bases at V and 5 bases at J, with 18 bases in the middle. CDR3 amino acids: CASSLGGAWETQYF. The CDR3 nucleotides are TGTGCCAGCTCCCTTGGGGGGGCATGGGAGACCCAGTACTTC.

This clone was seen only a few times. The V call is TRBV2, the J call TRBJ2-7; 9 nucleotides agree with TRBD1. The trim removed 5 bases at V and 6 bases at J, leaving 5 bases unmatched. CDR1 SNHLY and CDR2 FYNNEI come from the germline V gene. The CDR3 totals 13 residues. CDR3 bases: TGTGCCAGCAGTTACGGGACAGGGAGCGAGCAGTACTTC. It codes for CASSYGTGSEQYF.